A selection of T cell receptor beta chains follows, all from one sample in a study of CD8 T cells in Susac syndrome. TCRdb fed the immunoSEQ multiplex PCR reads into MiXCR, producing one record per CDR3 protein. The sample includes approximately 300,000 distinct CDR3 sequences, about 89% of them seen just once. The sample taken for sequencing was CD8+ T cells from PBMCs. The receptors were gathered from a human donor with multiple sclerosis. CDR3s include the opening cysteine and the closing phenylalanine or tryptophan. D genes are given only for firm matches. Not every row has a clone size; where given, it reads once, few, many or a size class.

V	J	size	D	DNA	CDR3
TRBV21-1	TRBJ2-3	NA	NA	TGTGCCAGCAGCAAAGACTCGAGTAACACAGATACGCAGTATTTT	CASSKDSSNTDTQYF
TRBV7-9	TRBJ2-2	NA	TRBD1	TGTGCCAGCAGCCCTCCCAGACAGGGGGGCACCGGGGAGCTGTTTTTT	CASSPPRQGGTGELFF
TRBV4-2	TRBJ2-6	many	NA	TGTGCCAGCAGCCAAGATGAAAGCTCTGGGGCCAACGTCCTGACTTTC	CASSQDESSGANVLTF
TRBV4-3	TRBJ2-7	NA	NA	TGCGCCAGCAGCCAGGCGCAGGGCCACGAGCAGTACTTC	CASSQAQGHEQYF
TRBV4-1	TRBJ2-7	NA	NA	TGCGCCAGCAGCGCATATCCAGGGCCCGGGTACGAGCAGTACTTC	CASSAYPGPGYEQYF
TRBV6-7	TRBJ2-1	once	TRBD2	TGTGCCATCCCCCCCTCTAGCGGGAGGTCCTACAATGAGCAGTTCTTC	CAIPPSSGRSYNEQFF
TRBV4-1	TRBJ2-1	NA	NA	TGCGCCAGCAGCCAAGATATTGACAGGCCAAGCTCCTACAATGAGCAGTTCTTC	CASSQDIDRPSSYNEQFF
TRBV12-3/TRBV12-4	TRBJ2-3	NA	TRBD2	TGTGCCACCGGGACTAGCGACAGCACAGATACGCAGTATTTT	CATGTSDSTDTQYF
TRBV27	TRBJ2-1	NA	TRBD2	TGTGCCAGCAGTTTATTGACTAGCGGTTACAATGAGCAGTTCTTC	CASSLLTSGYNEQFF
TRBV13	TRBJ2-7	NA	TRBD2	TGTGCCAGCAGCTCAAATCCCCTAGCGGGTCCCTCCTACGAGCAGTACTTC	CASSSNPLAGPSYEQYF
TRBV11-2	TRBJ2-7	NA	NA	TGTGCCAGCAGCTTAGATCCTTTCCACGAGCAGTACTTC	CASSLDPFHEQYF
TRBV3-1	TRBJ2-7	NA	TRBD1	TGTGCCAGCCTCCTGGGTACAGGGGTTTACGAGCAGTACTTC	CASLLGTGVYEQYF
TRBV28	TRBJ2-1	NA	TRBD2	TGTGCCAGCAGTCCTAGGACAGCCGGAATAGCGGGAGAGGACTACAATGAGCAGTTCTTC	CASSPRTAGIAGEDYNEQFF
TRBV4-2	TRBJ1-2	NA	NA	TGTGCCAGCAGCCGTAGACACAAATTCTATGGCTACACCTTC	CASSRRHKFYGYTF
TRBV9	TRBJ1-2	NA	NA	TGTGCCAGCAGCACCTATTACAGTGTCTCGCGATATGGCTACACCTTC	CASSTYYSVSRYGYTF
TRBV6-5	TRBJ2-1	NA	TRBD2	TGTGCCAGCAGTTACGCCCCGGGACTAGCGGGAGGGAATGAGCAGTTCTTC	CASSYAPGLAGGNEQFF
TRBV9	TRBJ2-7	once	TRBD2	TGTGCCAGCAGACTCAGACTAGCGGGAGGGCGGGAGCAGTACTTC	CASRLRLAGGREQYF
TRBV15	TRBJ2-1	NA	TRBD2	TGTGCCACCAGCAGAGGACTAGCGGACTTGAACAATGAGCAGTTCTTC	CATSRGLADLNNEQFF
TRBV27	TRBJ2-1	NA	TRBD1	TGTGCCAGCGGTTGGGGACAGGGGGCCGATGAGCAGTTCTTC	CASGWGQGADEQFF
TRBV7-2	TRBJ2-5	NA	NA	TGTGCCAGCAGCTTAGGTGGCGGGATCCAAGAGACCCAGTACTTC	CASSLGGGIQETQYF
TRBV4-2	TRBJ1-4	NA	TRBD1	TGTGCCAGCAGCCAAGTCGGACAGGGGCGTGCAACTAATGAAAAACTGTTTTTT	CASSQVGQGRATNEKLFF
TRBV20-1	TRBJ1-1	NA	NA	TGCAGTGCCTCGATGGGCGGCATTGAAGCTTTCTTT	CSASMGGIEAFF
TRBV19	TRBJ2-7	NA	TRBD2	TGTGCCAGTAGTATAGCGGGGGGGTACGAGCAGTACTTC	CASSIAGGYEQYF
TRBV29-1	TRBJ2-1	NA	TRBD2	TGCAGCGTTGGACTAGCTCAAAGCTCCTACAATGAGCAGTTCTTC	CSVGLAQSSYNEQFF
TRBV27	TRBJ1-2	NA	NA	TGTGCCAGCAGTTTCCAGGGCGAGTATGGCTACACCTTC	CASSFQGEYGYTF
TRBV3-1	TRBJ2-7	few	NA	TGTGCCAGCAGCCAAGCGGCAGACTACGAGCAGTACTTC	CASSQAADYEQYF
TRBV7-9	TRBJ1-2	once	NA	TGTGCCAGCAGCAACAGCGGGAGTAATCTCCCCCACTATGGCTACACCTTC	CASSNSGSNLPHYGYTF
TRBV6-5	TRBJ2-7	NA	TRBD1	TGTGCCAGCCGACCGGGACAGGGATTGAGCGAGCAGTACTTC	CASRPGQGLSEQYF
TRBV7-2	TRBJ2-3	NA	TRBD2	TGTGCCAGCAGCTTTGTGGGAGGGCGGGACACAGATACGCAGTATTTT	CASSFVGGRDTDTQYF
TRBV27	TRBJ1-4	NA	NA	TGTGCCAGCAGTTTTACCGGACGACGGGAACTGTTTTTT	CASSFTGRRELFF
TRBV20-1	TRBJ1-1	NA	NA	TGCAGTGCTAGAGACTATGGGACTCCACCCGGAGCTTTCTTT	CSARDYGTPPGAFF
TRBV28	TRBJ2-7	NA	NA	TGTGCCAGCAGTTCGCTCGTTGACTCCTACGAGCAGTACTTC	CASSSLVDSYEQYF
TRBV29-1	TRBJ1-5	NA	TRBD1	TGCAGCGTTCTCCCAGGGGGAAGTAATCAGCCCCAGCATTTT	CSVLPGGSNQPQHF
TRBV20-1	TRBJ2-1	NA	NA	TGCAGTGCTAGAGATCTCGGGAGACAGGGACTGAGGAATGAGCAGTTCTTC	CSARDLGRQGLRNEQFF
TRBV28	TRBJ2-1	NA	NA	TGTGCCAGCAGTCCCGATACTGAGGGGAGCTCCTACAATGAGCAGTTCTTC	CASSPDTEGSSYNEQFF
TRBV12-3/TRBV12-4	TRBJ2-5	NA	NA	TGTGCCAGCAGGTGGGGGCAGGCCTCCGAGACCCAGTACTTC	CASRWGQASETQYF
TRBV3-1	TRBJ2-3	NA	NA	TGTGCCAGCAACCACGCTAGCCCTGATACGCAGTATTTT	CASNHASPDTQYF
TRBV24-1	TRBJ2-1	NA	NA	TGTGCCACCAGTGATCCCTCGGAGGCCAATGAGCAGTTCTTC	CATSDPSEANEQFF
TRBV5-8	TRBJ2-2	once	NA	TGTGCCAGCATCCCACCTACGAGCACTGGGGAGCTGTTTTTT	CASIPPTSTGELFF
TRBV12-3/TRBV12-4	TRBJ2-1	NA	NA	TGTGCCAGCAGTTTAGACGGACGGGGGTCCTACAATGAGCAGTTCTTC	CASSLDGRGSYNEQFF
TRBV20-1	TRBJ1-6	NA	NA	TGCAGTGCTATACAGGGTTATAATTCACCCCTCCACTTT	CSAIQGYNSPLHF
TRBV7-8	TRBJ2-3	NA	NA	TGTGCCAGCAGCAATCCCGACAGAGGACTTAGCACAGATACGCAGTATTTT	CASSNPDRGLSTDTQYF
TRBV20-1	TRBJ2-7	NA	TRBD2	TGCAGTGGGGCAAGCGGGAGGTCCTACGAGCAGTACTTC	CSGASGRSYEQYF
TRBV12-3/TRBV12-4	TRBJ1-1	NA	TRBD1	TGTGCCAGCAGTTTGGGACAGGTGGGGACCACTGAAGCTTTCTTT	CASSLGQVGTTEAFF
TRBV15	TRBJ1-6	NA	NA	TGTGCCACCAGCTCCGGGGGTTCACCCCTCCACTTT	CATSSGGSPLHF
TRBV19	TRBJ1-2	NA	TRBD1	TGTGCCAGTAGCCCCGGGACAGGGGCCCTCTATGGCTACACCTTC	CASSPGTGALYGYTF
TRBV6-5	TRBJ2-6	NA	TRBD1	TGTGCCAGCAGTTATAGCTCCGGGACAGGTCCTTCTGGGGCCAACGTCCTGACTTTC	CASSYSSGTGPSGANVLTF
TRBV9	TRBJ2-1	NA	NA	TGTGCCAGCAGCGAATGGGGGGAGGCCTACAATGAGCAGTTCTTC	CASSEWGEAYNEQFF
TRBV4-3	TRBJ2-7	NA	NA	TGCGCCAGCAGCCAAGATGGGGACGCCTACGAGCAGTACTTC	CASSQDGDAYEQYF
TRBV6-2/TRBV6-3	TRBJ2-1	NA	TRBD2	TGTGCCAGCAGTCCTGAAGCGGGAGAGGCGGCCAATGAGCAGTTCTTC	CASSPEAGEAANEQFF
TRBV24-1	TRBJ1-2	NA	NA	TGTGCCACCAGAGACGCTAGGGGGAACTATGGCTACACCTTC	CATRDARGNYGYTF
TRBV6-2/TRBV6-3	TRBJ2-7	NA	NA	TGTGCTACCTCGGTCTCCTACGAGCAGTACTTC	CATSVSYEQYF
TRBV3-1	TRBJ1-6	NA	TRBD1	TGTGCCAGCAGCCGCCAGGGGGAGGTTTCACCCCTCCACTTT	CASSRQGEVSPLHF
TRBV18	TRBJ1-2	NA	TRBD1	TGTGCCAGCTCACCTCTAGGACAGGGGAATGGCTACACCTTC	CASSPLGQGNGYTF
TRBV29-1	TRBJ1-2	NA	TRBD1	TGCAGCGTTCGTGGACCCGGGACAGCTAAATTCAGTAACTATGGCTACACCTTC	CSVRGPGTAKFSNYGYTF